What follows are 7 T cell receptor beta chains derived from one specimen sequenced in a study of long-term antiretroviral therapy in people with HIV. At survey level, the immunoSEQ assay was run in its v3.0 version. The table came from immunoSEQ multiplex PCR; TCRdb's copy has only in-frame clones and leaves some out. The sample has 7,500 to 9,000 clones, around three quarters seen once. The specimen comprised unsorted PBMCs, sampled 0.6 years before starting antiretroviral therapy. The receptor source for this set is a man aged 40-49 years with HIV.

The chain uses TRBV6-5 and TRBJ1-1; 9 bases fit TRBD1. Germline loops: CDR1 MNHEY, CDR2 SVGAGI. The CDR3 is 15 residues long. V shed 7 bases and J 5 bases; nucleotides not matched to a gene: 11. CDR3 in amino acids: CASTTGGARFTEAFF. In DNA, the CDR3 is TGTGCCAGCACTACAGGGGGCGCTCGGTTTACTGAAGCTTTCTTT.

V and J are TRBV29-1 and TRBJ1-5; D not resolved. This CDR3 region has 14 residues. The germline V and J ends were trimmed by 5 bases and 0 bases, with 11 bases remaining between them. In germline, CDR1 is SQVTM, CDR2 ANQGSEA. CDR3 in amino acids: CSVRDGYSNQPQHF. In nucleotides, the CDR3 is TGCAGCGTTCGAGACGGTTATAGCAATCAGCCCCAGCATTTT. Combining the CDR3 with reference TRBV29-1 and TRBJ1-5 gives the whole variable domain SAVISQKPSRDICQRGTSLTIQCQVDSQVTMMFWYRQQPGQSLTLIATANQGSEATYESGFVIDKFPISRPNLTFSTLTVSNMSPEDSSIYLCSVRDGYSNQPQHFGDGTRLSIL.

The rearrangement links TRBV27 to TRBJ2-7; TRBD2 agrees at 9 bases. Germline CDR1 and CDR2: MNHEY and SMNVEV (reference sequence). Germline trimming cut 2 bases from V and 4 bases from J; bases unmatched to any gene: 6. CDR3 size: 15 residues. CDR3 loop: CASSLEPSGAYEQYF. The CDR3 region has the DNA TGTGCCAGCAGTTTAGAACCTAGCGGGGCTTACGAGCAGTACTTC.

This clone was seen a single time. V and J are TRBV6-1 and TRBJ2-1, with D uncertain. The V end was cut by 1 base, the J end by 4 bases, with 11 bases between. The CDR3 runs 15 residues. CDR1 is MNHNS and CDR2 is SASEGT in the germline V gene. In DNA form, the CDR3 reads TGTGCCAGCAGTGAAGACGGGCCACAATACAATGAGCAGTTCTTC. Protein sequence: CASSEDGPQYNEQFF.

This sequence joins TRBV21-1 and TRBJ2-3; TRBD1 is taken as the D call from the table, unchecked against the DNA. TRBV21-1 constitutes a pseudogene. This CDR3 has 19 amino acids. Here the CDR3 reads CASSKVERWEDRDTDTQYF. CDR3 sequence (DNA): TGTGCCAGCAGCAAAGTGGAAAGATGGGAGGACAGGGACACAGATACGCAGTATTTT.

The chain combines TRBV30 with TRBJ1-4, with D maybe TRBD1 (6 bases). This CDR3 is 15 amino acids long. Trimming shortened V by 0 bases and J by 6 bases, and 14 bases separated the two germline ends. CDR1 is GTSNPN and CDR2 is SVGIG in the germline V gene (reference sequence). The CDR3: CAWSVTGQGDEKLFF. The CDR3 DNA reads TGTGCCTGGAGTGTAACAGGGCAGGGCGATGAAAAACTGTTTTTT. Combining the CDR3 with reference TRBV30 and TRBJ1-4 gives the whole variable domain SQTIHQWPATLVQPVGSPLSLECTVEGTSNPNLYWYRQAAGRGLQLLFYSVGIGQISSEVPQNLSASRPQDRQFILSSKKLLLSDSGFYLCAWSVTGQGDEKLFFGSGTQLSVL.

J is TRBJ2-1 and V is TRBV7-3, with 8 bases that match TRBD2. The CDR3 has 15 amino acids. Germline-derived CDR1 and CDR2 are SGHTA and FQGTGA. V lost 3 bases to trimming and J lost 7 bases; unmatched junction nucleotides: 8. CDR3 sequence: CASSFFSGVGNEQFF. The DNA for the CDR3 is TGTGCCAGCAGCTTCTTTAGCGGGGTCGGGAATGAGCAGTTCTTC.